The 8 T cell receptor beta chains in this list originate from one sample, sequenced in a study of T cell changes during pregnancy in multiple sclerosis. TCRdb keeps only in-frame clones here, not all; method: immunoSEQ multiplex PCR. The table records nearly 110,000 clones, 80% to 95% of them present only once. This sample comprised peripheral blood, obtained in the third trimester of pregnancy. The receptors were sampled from a female donor in good health, enrolled as a control in a pregnancy study.

The chain has TRBV9 and TRBJ1-2, with a tentative D call TRBD1 (6 bases). V dropped 0 bases and J dropped 6 bases, with 15 bases sitting between them. This CDR3 region has 15 residues. Germline assignment: CDR1 SGDLS and CDR2 YYNGEE. In DNA, the CDR3 is TGTGCCAGCAGCGTAGGGGGACAATCCCTTCATGGCTACACCTTC. It translates to CASSVGGQSLHGYTF.

This clone came up once. V and J are TRBV4-1 and TRBJ1-5, with unresolved D. The CDR3 is 15 amino acids. V lost 1 base to trimming and J lost 6 bases, with 13 bases between them. Per the germline V gene, CDR1 is MGHRA and CDR2 is YSYEKL. CDR3 nucleotides: TGCGCCAGCAGCCAAGCCCCCTTCCCCGGTCAGCCCCAGCATTTT. Its translation is CASSQAPFPGQPQHF.

The chain uses TRBV27 and TRBJ1-1; TRBD1 matches 7 bases. This CDR3 is built from 12 residues. With 8 bases clipped from V and 7 bases from J, the junction kept 7 bases outside the gene matches. CDR1 and CDR2 (germline): MNHEY, SMNVEV (reference sequence). The CDR3 sequence is CASGQGTDEAFF. CDR3 nucleotides: TGTGCCAGCGGCCAGGGGACAGATGAAGCTTTCTTT.

V gene TRBV27 combines with J gene TRBJ2-5, with a tentative D call TRBD1 (6 bases). Trimming took 3 bases from V and 2 from J, leaving 10 bases between them. The CDR3 has 14 residues. CDR1 is MNHEY and CDR2 is SMNVEV in the germline V gene (reference sequence). CDR3 protein: CASSLTGPQETQYF. The CDR3 DNA follows: TGTGCCAGCAGTTTGACAGGACCTCAAGAGACCCAGTACTTC.

CDR3 nucleotides: TGTGCCAGCAATGGGGCAGGGGGCATGGAGACCCAGTACTTC. It translates to CASNGAGGMETQYF. The chain uses TRBV2 and TRBJ2-5; 8 bases are a match to TRBD1. The germline V gene has CDR1 SNHLY and CDR2 FYNNEI. V lost 7 bases and J lost 5; bases outside the gene matches: 9. CDR3 size: 14 residues. Full variable domain (remainder filled in from reference TRBV2 and TRBJ2-5): EPEVTQTPSHQVTQMGQEVILRCVPISNHLYFYWYRQILGQKVEFLVSFYNNEISEKSEIFDDQFSVERPDGSNFTLKIRSTKLEDSAMYFCASNGAGGMETQYFGPGTRLLVL.

This clone came up once. V gene TRBV7-2 combines with J gene TRBJ1-6; D call uncertain. Trimming removed 4 bases at V and 10 bases at J, with 11 bases between. The CDR3 has 13 residues. Germline-derived CDR1 and CDR2 are SGHTA and FQGNSA. CDR3 coding DNA: TGTGCCAGCAGCTCAAGCGGGATCTCACCCCTCCACTTT. It codes for CASSSSGISPLHF.

This clone came up once. This chain's CDR3 is CASSWQGGFITPLHF. The CDR3 DNA follows: TGTGCCAGCTCATGGCAGGGTGGTTTTATAACGCCCCTCCACTTT. The chain couples TRBV18 to TRBJ1-6; TRBD1 might be the D (5 bases). Looked up from germline, CDR1 is KGHSH and CDR2 is LQKENI. The length of the CDR3 is 15 residues. Trimming took off 5 bases at V and 13 bases at J, with 21 bases between the two ends. The whole variable domain, remainder taken from reference TRBV18 and TRBJ1-6, is NAGVMQNPRHLVRRRGQEARLRCSPMKGHSHVYWYRQLPEEGLKFMVYLQKENIIDESGMPKERFSAEFPKEGPSILRIQQVVRGDSAAYFCASSWQGGFITPLHFGNGTRLTVT.

The gene calls are TRBV19 and TRBJ2-5; weak D call: TRBD1 (5 bases). The CDR3 loop spans 12 amino acids. Germline V lookup: CDR1 LNHDA, CDR2 SQIVND (reference sequence). Trimming stripped 6 bases from V and 2 bases from J, with 7 bases between. CDR3: CASRRGQETQYF. The CDR3 DNA sequence: TGTGCCAGTAGAAGGGGACAAGAGACCCAGTACTTC.